The next 9 T cell receptor beta chains were all read from a single sample in a study of blood T cell repertoires in COVID-19. Sequenced by immunoSEQ multiplex PCR; TCRdb stores in-frame clones only, minus some. The profile shows about 250,000 clones, about 86% of them singletons. The sample taken for sequencing was peripheral blood. Receptor source: a person in their 70s with COVID-19, enrolled during active disease.

The chain recombines TRBV14 with TRBJ1-6; D remains unclear. Germline-derived CDR1 and CDR2 are SGHDN and FVKESK. V was trimmed by 5 bases and J by 9 bases, leaving 14 bases between them. This CDR3 contains 14 residues. The chain's CDR3 is CASSGARPASPLHF. The CDR3 region has the DNA TGTGCCAGCAGCGGAGCAAGGCCTGCTTCACCCCTCCACTTT.

The chain is built from TRBV6-5 and TRBJ2-5; 10 bases fit TRBD1. Germline CDR1 and CDR2: MNHEY and SVGAGI. The V segment lost 0 bases and the J segment 6 bases; nucleotides outside the gene matches: 4. The CDR3 is made up of 15 amino acids. CDR3 sequence: CASSYSTGGTKTQYF. The CDR3 DNA sequence: TGTGCCAGCAGTTACTCGACAGGGGGCACAAAGACCCAGTACTTC.

The J gene is TRBJ2-1, the V gene TRBV9; 11 positions match TRBD2. Germline loops: CDR1 SGDLS, CDR2 YYNGEE. The CDR3 runs 19 residues. V trimming: 0 bases; J trimming: 5 bases; junction bases outside the gene matches: 13. The CDR3 coding sequence is TGTGCCAGCAGCGTAGGGATACTAGCGGGAGTGATTCTGGACAATGAGCAGTTCTTC. It translates to CASSVGILAGVILDNEQFF.

The rearrangement joins TRBV18 to TRBJ1-4; no firm D call. This CDR3 spans 15 amino acids. Trimming took off 0 bases at V and 4 bases at J, with 9 bases between the two ends. CDR1 and CDR2 (germline): KGHSH, LQKENI. This chain's CDR3 is CASSPPGGHNEKLFF. DNA for the CDR3: TGTGCCAGCTCACCACCGGGAGGGCATAATGAAAAACTGTTTTTT.

The chain has TRBV6-5 and TRBJ1-5, with D uncertain. CDR1 and CDR2 from the germline V gene are MNHEY and SVGAGI. The CDR3 runs 14 residues. V lost 4 bases and J lost 0, with 7 bases in between. CDR3 nucleotides: TGTGCCAGCAGTTTAACTTATAGCAATCAGCCCCAGCATTTT. It translates to CASSLTYSNQPQHF.

This clone was detected only once. This chain uses TRBV7-8 with TRBJ1-6; TRBD1 matches at 8 bases. The CDR3 is made up of 15 amino acids. Germline CDR1 is SGHVS and CDR2 is FQNEAQ. With 0 bases clipped from V and 10 bases from J, the junction kept 5 bases outside the gene matches. The CDR3 sequence is CASSLAGQGSSPLHF. Written as DNA, the CDR3 is TGTGCCAGCAGCTTAGCCGGACAGGGTTCGTCACCCCTCCACTTT. Using reference TRBV7-8 and TRBJ1-6 for the parts outside the CDR3, the full variable domain is GAGVSQSPRYKVAKRGQDVALRCDPISGHVSLFWYQQALGQGPEFLTYFQNEAQLDKSGLPSDRFFAERPEGSVSTLKIQRTQQEDSAVYLCASSLAGQGSSPLHFGNGTRLTVT.

This clone was detected a few times. The rearrangement joins TRBV14 to TRBJ2-1, with 8 positions matching TRBD2. Trimming removed 0 bases from V and 4 bases from J; junction bases left unmatched: 11. Germline values: CDR1 SGHDN, CDR2 FVKESK. The CDR3 contains 18 residues. The CDR3 spells CASSQELLGLVLYNEQFF. The CDR3 DNA follows: TGTGCCAGCAGCCAAGAACTACTGGGACTAGTTCTTTACAATGAGCAGTTCTTC.

The chain combines TRBV2 with TRBJ2-1; TRBD1 matches 12 bases. CDR3 length: 15 amino acids. Germline CDR1 is SNHLY and CDR2 is FYNNEI. The J segment lost 8 bases and the V segment lost 0 bases, leaving 2 bases of the junction unmatched. The CDR3: CASSEAGTGGYEQFF. The CDR3 nucleotides are TGTGCCAGCAGTGAAGCGGGGACAGGGGGCTATGAGCAGTTCTTC.

The chain's CDR3 is CAWTRGFGNYGYTF. CDR3 nucleotide sequence: TGTGCCTGGACTAGGGGGTTCGGGAACTATGGCTACACCTTC. The J gene is TRBJ1-2, the V gene TRBV30, with D tentatively TRBD1 (6 bases). Germline V gene data show CDR1 as GTSNPN and CDR2 as SVGIG (reference sequence). The CDR3 runs 14 residues. V was shortened by 4 bases and J by 2 bases, with 14 bases between the two germline ends.